One T cell receptor (beta chain) is described in this entry. These data belong to a study of cytomegalovirus exposure and HLA in healthy donors. Study context: A prior analysis found 117 million unique TCR beta sequences from around 200 million T cells.

The PCR had 60 Vbeta and 13 Jbeta primers. Only in-frame clones appear in the TCRdb table, and some are missing; sequencing was by immunoSEQ multiplex PCR. The data show fewer than 95,000 clones, with less than 85% seen just once and 6.5% to 9% held by the top ten. The CDR3 is 16 residues long. Trimming removed 6 bases from V and 3 bases from J; junction bases left unmatched: 7. Germline CDR1 is LNHDA and CDR2 is SQIVND (reference sequence). Sequencing input: PBMCs. The chain is built from TRBV19 and TRBJ2-2; 10 bases align to TRBD2. The TCR was taken from a middle-aged man in good health and CMV-seropositive. CDR3 in amino acids: CASSPSGGGYTGELFF. Here the CDR3 DNA reads TGTGCCAGTAGCCCTAGCGGGGGCGGGTACACCGGGGAGCTGTTTTTT.